The rows below give T cell receptor beta chains drawn from one sample of a study of blood T cell repertoires in COVID-19. Profiling relied on immunoSEQ multiplex PCR, and the TCRdb table lists in-frame clones only, not all of them. The sample lists 400,000 to 500,000 clones; nearly 90% were seen once. The sample taken for sequencing was PBMCs or T cells enriched from blood (not recorded which). The origin of the receptors is a woman under 30 who had been exposed to COVID-19. Both conserved end residues are part of each CDR3. Each record gives: J gene, clone size, V gene, D gene, CDR3 protein, CDR3 DNA. The D gene is left open where the match is weak. Clone size is shown for a subset of rows, as once, few, many or a class of expanded clone.

TRBJ2-5,NA,TRBV7-3,TRBD2,CASSPKGRGLAETQYF,TGTGCCAGCAGCCCAAAGGGGCGGGGACTAGCAGAGACCCAGTACTTC
TRBJ2-3,NA,TRBV5-6,NA,CASSLAFGGLLDTQYF,TGTGCCAGCAGCTTGGCCTTTGGGGGCCTATTAGATACGCAGTATTTT
TRBJ1-1,NA,TRBV15,NA,CATSRRQGTEAFF,TGTGCCACCAGCAGACGTCAGGGGACTGAAGCTTTCTTT
TRBJ2-1,NA,TRBV27,NA,CASSYRVVANNEQFF,TGTGCCAGCAGTTACAGGGTAGTAGCTAACAATGAGCAGTTCTTC
TRBJ2-3,NA,TRBV6-5,NA,CASTLGLRSDTQYF,TGTGCCAGCACCCTCGGACTACGATCAGATACGCAGTATTTT
TRBJ2-1,NA,TRBV5-4,TRBD2,CASSTGLAGAGNEQFF,TGTGCCAGCAGCACCGGACTAGCGGGAGCGGGCAATGAGCAGTTCTTC
TRBJ2-7,NA,TRBV11-3,TRBD1,CASSFTGGGEQYF,TGTGCCAGCAGCTTCACAGGGGGAGGCGAGCAGTACTTC
TRBJ1-6,once,TRBV6-5,NA,CASSIGGHGPLHF,TGTGCCAGCAGTATCGGGGGTCACGGGCCCCTCCACTTT
TRBJ2-5,NA,TRBV15,TRBD1,CATSFAVTGTGAGETQYF,TGTGCCACCAGCTTCGCGGTAACCGGGACAGGGGCGGGGGAGACCCAGTACTTC
TRBJ2-2,NA,TRBV5-5,NA,CASSQEGFGNTGELFF,TGTGCCAGCAGCCAGGAGGGATTCGGGAACACCGGGGAGCTGTTTTTT
TRBJ2-7,few,TRBV15,NA,CATSRDDIIQGSTYEQYF,TGTGCCACCAGCAGGGATGACATTATACAGGGTTCCACCTACGAGCAGTACTTC
TRBJ1-5,NA,TRBV7-9,NA,CASGRDNQPQHF,TGTGCCAGCGGGAGGGACAATCAGCCCCAGCATTTT
TRBJ2-3,NA,TRBV27,TRBD2,CASSLTEPGTRWGNWDSDTQYF,TGTGCCAGCAGTTTAACCGAACCCGGGACTAGATGGGGTAATTGGGATTCAGATACGCAGTATTTT
TRBJ2-7,NA,TRBV6-1,NA,CASSSGAVVDEQYF,TGTGCCAGCAGTTCTGGTGCGGTAGTGGACGAGCAGTACTTC
TRBJ2-2,NA,TRBV4-3,NA,CASSQVSRTMNTGELFF,TGCGCCAGCAGCCAAGTATCCAGGACAATGAACACCGGGGAGCTGTTTTTT
TRBJ2-2,NA,TRBV19,TRBD2,CASSKRLAVNTGELFF,TGTGCCAGTAGCAAGAGACTAGCGGTGAACACCGGGGAGCTGTTTTTT
TRBJ2-3,NA,TRBV7-9,TRBD2,CASSFRTSGGATDTQYF,TGTGCCAGCAGCTTCCGGACTAGCGGGGGTGCGACAGATACGCAGTATTTT
TRBJ2-1,NA,TRBV19,TRBD2,CASSIAGGEQFF,TGTGCCAGTTCGATAGCGGGAGGGGAGCAGTTCTTC
TRBJ2-3,once,TRBV27,TRBD2,CASSLLGRGGYTDTQYF,TGTGCCAGCAGTTTATTGGGCCGCGGGGGGTACACAGATACGCAGTATTTT
TRBJ1-2,NA,TRBV6-5,NA,CASSSVGGDYGYTF,TGTGCCAGCAGTTCCGTTGGGGGGGACTATGGCTACACCTTC
TRBJ1-1,NA,TRBV19,TRBD1,CASSHRGTEAFF,TGTGCCAGTAGCCACAGGGGCACTGAAGCTTTCTTT
TRBJ1-2,NA,TRBV4-3,NA,CASSQDRGSYYGYTF,TGCGCCAGCAGCCAAGACAGGGGTAGTTACTATGGCTACACCTTC
TRBJ1-1,few,TRBV29-1,NA,CSGTGDMNTEAFF,TGCTCCGGTACAGGAGACATGAACACTGAAGCTTTCTTT
TRBJ1-5,NA,TRBV18,NA,CASSEQGFGNQPQHF,TGTGCCAGCTCGGAACAGGGTTTCGGCAATCAGCCCCAGCATTTT
TRBJ1-2,NA,TRBV7-2,NA,CASSLAGDYGYTF,TGTGCCAGCAGCTTAGCAGGGGACTATGGCTACACCTTC
TRBJ2-7,NA,TRBV6-5,NA,CATRAPMGGNGEQYF,TGTGCCACGAGGGCTCCCATGGGTGGGAACGGCGAGCAGTACTTC
TRBJ1-6,few,TRBV3-1/TRBV3-2,NA,CASTEGSSYNSPLHF,TGTGCCAGCACGGAGGGTAGCTCCTATAATTCACCCCTCCACTTT
TRBJ2-5,NA,TRBV28,NA,CASREGRETQYF,TGTGCCAGCAGGGAGGGACGAGAGACCCAGTACTTC
TRBJ1-1,NA,TRBV5-6,NA,CASNPQGNTEAFF,TGTGCCAGCAACCCGCAGGGGAACACTGAAGCTTTCTTT